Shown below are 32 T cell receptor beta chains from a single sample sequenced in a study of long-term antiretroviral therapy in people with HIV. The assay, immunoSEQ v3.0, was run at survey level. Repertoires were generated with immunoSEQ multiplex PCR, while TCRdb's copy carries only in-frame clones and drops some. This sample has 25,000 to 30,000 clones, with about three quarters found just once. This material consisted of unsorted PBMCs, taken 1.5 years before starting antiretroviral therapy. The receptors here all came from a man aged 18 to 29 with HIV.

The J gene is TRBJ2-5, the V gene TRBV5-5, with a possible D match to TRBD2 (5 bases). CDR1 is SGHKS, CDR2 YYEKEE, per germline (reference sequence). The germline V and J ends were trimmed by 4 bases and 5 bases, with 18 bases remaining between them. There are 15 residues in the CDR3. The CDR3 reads CASSQEGAPRETQYF. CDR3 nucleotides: TGTGCCAGCAGCCAAGAGGGAGCTCCGAGGGAGACCCAGTACTTC. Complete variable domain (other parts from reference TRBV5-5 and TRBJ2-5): DAGVTQSPTHLIKTRGQQVTLRCSPISGHKSVSWYQQVLGQGPQFIFQYYEKEERGRGNFPDRFSARQFPNYSSELNVNALLLGDSALYLCASSQEGAPRETQYFGPGTRLLVL.

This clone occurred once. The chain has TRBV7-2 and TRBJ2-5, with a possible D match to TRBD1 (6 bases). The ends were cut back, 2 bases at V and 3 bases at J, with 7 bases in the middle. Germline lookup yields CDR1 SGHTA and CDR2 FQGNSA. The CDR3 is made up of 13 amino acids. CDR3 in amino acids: CASSLNREETQYF. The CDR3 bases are TGTGCCAGCAGCTTAAACAGGGAAGAGACCCAGTACTTC.

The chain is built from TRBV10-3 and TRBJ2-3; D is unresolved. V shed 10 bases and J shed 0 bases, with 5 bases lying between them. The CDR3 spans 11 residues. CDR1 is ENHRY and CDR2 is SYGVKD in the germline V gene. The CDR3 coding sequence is TGTGCCACCCAGAGCACAGATACGCAGTATTTT. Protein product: CATQSTDTQYF.

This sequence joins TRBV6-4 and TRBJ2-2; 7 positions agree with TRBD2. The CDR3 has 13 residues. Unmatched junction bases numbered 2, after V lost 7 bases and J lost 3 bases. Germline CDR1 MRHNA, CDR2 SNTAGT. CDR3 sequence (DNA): TGTGCCAGCACCGCGGGAGACACCGGGGAGCTGTTTTTT. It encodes CASTAGDTGELFF.

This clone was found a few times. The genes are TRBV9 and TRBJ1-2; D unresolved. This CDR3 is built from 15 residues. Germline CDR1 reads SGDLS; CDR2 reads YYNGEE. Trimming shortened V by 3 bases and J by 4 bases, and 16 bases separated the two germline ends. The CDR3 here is CASSGHPQAFYGYTF. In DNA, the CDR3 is TGTGCCAGCAGCGGCCACCCGCAGGCGTTCTATGGCTACACCTTC.

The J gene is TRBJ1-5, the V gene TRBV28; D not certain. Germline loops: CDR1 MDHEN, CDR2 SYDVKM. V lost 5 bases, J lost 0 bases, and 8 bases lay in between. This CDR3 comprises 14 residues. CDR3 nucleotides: TGTGCCAGCAGTAAAGCCTCTAGCAATCAGCCCCAGCATTTT. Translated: CASSKASSNQPQHF. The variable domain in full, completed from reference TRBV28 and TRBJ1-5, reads DVKVTQSSRYLVKRTGEKVFLECVQDMDHENMFWYRQDPGLGLRLIYFSYDVKMKEKGDIPEGYSVSREKKERFSLILESASTNQTSMYLCASSKASSNQPQHFGDGTRLSIL.

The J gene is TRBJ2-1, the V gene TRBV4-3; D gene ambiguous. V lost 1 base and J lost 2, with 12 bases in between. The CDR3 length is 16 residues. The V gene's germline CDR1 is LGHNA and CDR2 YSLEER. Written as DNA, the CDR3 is TGCGCCAGCAGCCAAGTTTGGACGGCCGCCTACAATGAGCAGTTCTTC. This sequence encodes CASSQVWTAAYNEQFF.

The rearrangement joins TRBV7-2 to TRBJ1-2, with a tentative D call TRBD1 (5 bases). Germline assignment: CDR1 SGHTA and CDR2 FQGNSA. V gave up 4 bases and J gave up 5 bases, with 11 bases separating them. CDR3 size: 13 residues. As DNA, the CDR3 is TGTGCCAGCAGCTCCCGACAGTTATATGGCTACACCTTC. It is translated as CASSSRQLYGYTF.

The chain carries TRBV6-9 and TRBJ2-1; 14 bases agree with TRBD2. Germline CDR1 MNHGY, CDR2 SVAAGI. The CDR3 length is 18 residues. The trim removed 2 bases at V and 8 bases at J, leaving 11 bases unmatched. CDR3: CASSYAPGTSGSHYEQFF. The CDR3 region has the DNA TGTGCCAGCAGTTATGCCCCGGGGACTAGCGGGAGTCATTATGAGCAGTTCTTC.

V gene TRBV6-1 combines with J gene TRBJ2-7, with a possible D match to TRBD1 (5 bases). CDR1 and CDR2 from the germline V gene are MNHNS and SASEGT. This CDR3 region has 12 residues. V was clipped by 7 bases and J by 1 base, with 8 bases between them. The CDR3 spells CASIQGSYEQYF. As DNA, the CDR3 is TGTGCCAGCATCCAGGGATCCTACGAGCAGTACTTC.

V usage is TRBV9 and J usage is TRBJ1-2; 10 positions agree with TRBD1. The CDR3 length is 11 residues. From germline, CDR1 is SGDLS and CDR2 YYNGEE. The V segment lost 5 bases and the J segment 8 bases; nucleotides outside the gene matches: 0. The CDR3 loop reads CASRTGGGYTF. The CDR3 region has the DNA TGTGCCAGCAGGACAGGGGGCGGCTACACCTTC.

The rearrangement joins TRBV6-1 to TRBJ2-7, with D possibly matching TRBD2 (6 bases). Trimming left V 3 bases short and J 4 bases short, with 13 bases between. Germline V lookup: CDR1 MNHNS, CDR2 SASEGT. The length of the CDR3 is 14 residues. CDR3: CASSDRAGWYEQYF. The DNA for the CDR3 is TGTGCCAGCAGTGATCGGGCGGGGTGGTACGAGCAGTACTTC.

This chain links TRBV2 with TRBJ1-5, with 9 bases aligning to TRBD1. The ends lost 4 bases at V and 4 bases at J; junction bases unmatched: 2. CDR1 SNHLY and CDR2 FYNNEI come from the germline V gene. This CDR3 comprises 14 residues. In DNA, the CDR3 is TGTGCCAGCAGTGGGACAGGGGAGAATCAGCCCCAGCATTTT. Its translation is CASSGTGENQPQHF.

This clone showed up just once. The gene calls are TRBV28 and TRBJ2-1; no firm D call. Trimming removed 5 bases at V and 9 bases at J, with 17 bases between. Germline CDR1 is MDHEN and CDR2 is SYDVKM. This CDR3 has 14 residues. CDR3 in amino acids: CASSHDPAGGEQFF. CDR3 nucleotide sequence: TGTGCCAGCAGTCACGACCCCGCTGGTGGTGAGCAGTTCTTC.

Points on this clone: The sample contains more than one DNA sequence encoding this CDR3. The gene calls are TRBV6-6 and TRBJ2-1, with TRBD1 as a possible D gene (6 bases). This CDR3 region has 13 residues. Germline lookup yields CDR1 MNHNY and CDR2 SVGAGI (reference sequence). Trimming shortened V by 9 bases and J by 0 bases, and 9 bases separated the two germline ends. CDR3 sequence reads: CASRTDSYNEQFF. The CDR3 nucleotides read TGTGCCAGTCGGACAGACTCCTACAATGAGCAGTTCTTC.

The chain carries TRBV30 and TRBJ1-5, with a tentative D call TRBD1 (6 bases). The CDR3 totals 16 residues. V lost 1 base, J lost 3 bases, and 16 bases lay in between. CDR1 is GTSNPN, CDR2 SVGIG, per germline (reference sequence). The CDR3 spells CAWSGRPRDNNQPQHF. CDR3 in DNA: TGTGCCTGGAGTGGCCGGCCGCGGGACAACAATCAGCCCCAGCATTTT.

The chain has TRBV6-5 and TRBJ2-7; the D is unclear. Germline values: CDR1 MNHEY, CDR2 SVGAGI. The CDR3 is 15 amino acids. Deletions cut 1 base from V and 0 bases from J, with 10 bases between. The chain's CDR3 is CASSYLPGSSYEQYF. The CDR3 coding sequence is TGTGCCAGCAGTTACTTACCAGGAAGCTCCTACGAGCAGTACTTC.

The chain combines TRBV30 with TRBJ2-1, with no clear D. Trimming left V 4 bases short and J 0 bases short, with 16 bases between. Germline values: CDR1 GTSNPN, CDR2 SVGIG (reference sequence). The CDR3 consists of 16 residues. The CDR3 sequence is CAWKFGRLSSYNEQFF. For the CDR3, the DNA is TGTGCCTGGAAGTTTGGGCGGCTGAGCTCCTACAATGAGCAGTTCTTC. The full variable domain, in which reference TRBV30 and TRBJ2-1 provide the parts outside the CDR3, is SQTIHQWPATLVQPVGSPLSLECTVEGTSNPNLYWYRQAAGRGLQLLFYSVGIGQISSEVPQNLSASRPQDRQFILSSKKLLLSDSGFYLCAWKFGRLSSYNEQFFGPGTRLTVL.

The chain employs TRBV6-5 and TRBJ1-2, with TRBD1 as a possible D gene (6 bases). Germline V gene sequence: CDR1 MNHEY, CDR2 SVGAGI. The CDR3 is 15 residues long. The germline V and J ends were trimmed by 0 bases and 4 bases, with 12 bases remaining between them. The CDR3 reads CASSYSQGKSYGYTF. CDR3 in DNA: TGTGCCAGCAGTTACTCCCAGGGGAAGAGCTATGGCTACACCTTC.

The CDR3 DNA is TGCGCCAGCGCGGGGACTAGCGGGGTCGGGGAGACCCAGTACTTC. It specifies CASAGTSGVGETQYF. The V call is TRBV5-1, the J call TRBJ2-5; 13 bases agree with TRBD2. CDR1 and CDR2 (germline): SGHRS, YFSETQ. V trimming: 7 bases; J trimming: 5 bases; junction bases outside the gene matches: 8. The CDR3 spans 15 residues.

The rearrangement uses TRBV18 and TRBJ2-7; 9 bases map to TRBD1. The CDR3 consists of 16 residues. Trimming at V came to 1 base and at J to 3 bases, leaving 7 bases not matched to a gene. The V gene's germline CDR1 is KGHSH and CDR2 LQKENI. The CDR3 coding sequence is TGTGCCAGCTCACCACGGACAGGGGAGTTGAACTACGAGCAGTACTTC. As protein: CASSPRTGELNYEQYF.

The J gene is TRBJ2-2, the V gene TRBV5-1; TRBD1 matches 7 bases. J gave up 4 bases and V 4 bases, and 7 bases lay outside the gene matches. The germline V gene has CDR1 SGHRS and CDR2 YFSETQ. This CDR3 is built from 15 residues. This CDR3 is CASSLYDRATGELFF. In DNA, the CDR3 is TGCGCCAGCAGCCTATACGACAGGGCCACCGGGGAGCTGTTTTTT.

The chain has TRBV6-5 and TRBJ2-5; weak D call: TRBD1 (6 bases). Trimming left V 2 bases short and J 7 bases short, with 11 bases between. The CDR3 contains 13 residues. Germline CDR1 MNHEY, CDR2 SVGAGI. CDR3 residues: CASSYGPRGTQYF. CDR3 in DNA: TGTGCCAGCAGTTACGGGCCCAGGGGGACCCAGTACTTC.

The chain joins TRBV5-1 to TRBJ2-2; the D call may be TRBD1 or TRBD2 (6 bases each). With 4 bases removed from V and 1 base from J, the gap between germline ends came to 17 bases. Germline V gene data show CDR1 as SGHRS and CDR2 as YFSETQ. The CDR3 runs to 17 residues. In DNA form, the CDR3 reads TGCGCCAGCAGCCGGGGGCTGAGGGGTCAGAACACCGGGGAGCTGTTTTTT. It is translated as CASSRGLRGQNTGELFF.

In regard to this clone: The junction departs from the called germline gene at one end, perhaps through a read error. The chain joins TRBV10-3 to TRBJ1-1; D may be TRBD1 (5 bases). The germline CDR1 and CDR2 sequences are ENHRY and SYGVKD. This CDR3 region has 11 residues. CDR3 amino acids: CATGGNTEVFF. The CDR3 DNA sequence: TGTGCCACCGGGGGGAACACTGAAGTTTTCTTT.

The CDR3, as DNA: TGTGCCAGCAGCTTAAATCCCACAGATACGCAGTATTTT. This sequence encodes CASSLNPTDTQYF. The chain recombines TRBV7-3 with TRBJ2-3, with D unresolved. Trimming stripped 1 base from V and 2 bases from J, with 4 bases between. The CDR3 loop spans 13 amino acids. Germline V lookup: CDR1 SGHTA, CDR2 FQGTGA.

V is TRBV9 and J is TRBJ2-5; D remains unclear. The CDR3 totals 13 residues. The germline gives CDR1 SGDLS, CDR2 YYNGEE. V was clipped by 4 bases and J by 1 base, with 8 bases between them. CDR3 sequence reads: CASSSISQETQYF. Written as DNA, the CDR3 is TGTGCCAGCAGCTCCATCTCCCAAGAGACCCAGTACTTC.

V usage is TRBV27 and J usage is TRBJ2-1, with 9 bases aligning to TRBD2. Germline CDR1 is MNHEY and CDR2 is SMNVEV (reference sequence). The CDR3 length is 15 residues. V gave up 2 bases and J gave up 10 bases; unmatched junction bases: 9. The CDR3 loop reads CASSLAGGQANEQFF. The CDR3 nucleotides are TGTGCCAGCAGTTTAGCGGGGGGGCAGGCGAACGAGCAGTTCTTC.

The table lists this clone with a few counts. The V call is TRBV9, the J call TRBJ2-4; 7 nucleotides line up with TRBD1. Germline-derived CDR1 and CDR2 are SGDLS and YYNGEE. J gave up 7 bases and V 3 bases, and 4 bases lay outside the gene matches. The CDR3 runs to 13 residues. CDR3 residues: CASSADRVNIQYF. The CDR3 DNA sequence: TGTGCCAGCAGCGCAGACAGGGTGAACATTCAGTACTTC.

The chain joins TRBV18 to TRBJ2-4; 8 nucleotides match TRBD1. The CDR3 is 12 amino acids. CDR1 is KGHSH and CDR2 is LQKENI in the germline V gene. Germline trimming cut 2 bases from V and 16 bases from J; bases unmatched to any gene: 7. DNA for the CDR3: TGTGCCAGCTCACCAGACAGGGGTAGGCTTTACTTC. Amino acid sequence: CASSPDRGRLYF.

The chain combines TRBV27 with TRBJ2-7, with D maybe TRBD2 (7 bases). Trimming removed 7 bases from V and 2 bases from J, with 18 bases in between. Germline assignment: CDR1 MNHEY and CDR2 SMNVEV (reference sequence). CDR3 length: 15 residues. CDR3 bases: TGTGCCAGCACAAACGCGGGGGCCTTACCCTACGAGCAGTACTTC. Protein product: CASTNAGALPYEQYF.

DNA for the CDR3: TGTGCCAGTAGTCCCCGGGACAGTTTACAAGAGACCCAGTACTTC. Its protein product is CASSPRDSLQETQYF. The rearrangement uses TRBV19 and TRBJ2-5; 7 bases align to TRBD1. The length of the CDR3 is 15 residues. Germline loops: CDR1 LNHDA, CDR2 SQIVND (reference sequence). The V segment lost 5 bases and the J segment 2 bases; nucleotides outside the gene matches: 8.